The sequence of this TCR beta chain was determined in a study of immune heterogeneity within non-small cell lung tumors. Study context: The tumor set comprised a handful of squamous cell carcinomas and over eight non-squamous carcinomas (plus 1 not otherwise specified). Study-wide findings and caveats: Clonality of local T cells correlated moderately but significantly with local tumor mutational burden (R about 0.34). T-cell receptor beta clonotypes at high frequency differed largely between individual patients.

The CDR3 contains 15 residues. CDR1 is SGDLS, CDR2 YYNGEE, per germline. On this clonotype: Its antigen is not known. A junction end diverges from the germline sequence, so it may reflect a read error.

It was a multiplex PCR that amplified TCR beta CDR3, with 32 V and 13 J primers. TCRdb itself ran the multiplex PCR reads through MiXCR, one entry per CDR3 protein. The data contain 7,000 to 8,000 distinct CDR3 sequences, around 20% of them singletons. The template consisted of bulk tumor genomic DNA, with roughly 0.55 ug used per sample. Multiple biopsies spaced far apart were taken from each primary tumor during surgery. Undergoing curative surgery were patients whose non-small cell lung cancer was untreated and newly diagnosed. The TCR comes from a man aged 60 to 69 with non-small cell lung cancer. The chain uses TRBV9 and TRBJ2-3, with D possibly TRBD2 on 5 matching bases. Sample: lung tumor tissue. The CDR3 here is CASSEDRLRGATQYF. The CDR3 nucleotides are TGCGCCAGCAGCGAGGACCGACTTCGGGGAGCTACGCAGTATTTT.